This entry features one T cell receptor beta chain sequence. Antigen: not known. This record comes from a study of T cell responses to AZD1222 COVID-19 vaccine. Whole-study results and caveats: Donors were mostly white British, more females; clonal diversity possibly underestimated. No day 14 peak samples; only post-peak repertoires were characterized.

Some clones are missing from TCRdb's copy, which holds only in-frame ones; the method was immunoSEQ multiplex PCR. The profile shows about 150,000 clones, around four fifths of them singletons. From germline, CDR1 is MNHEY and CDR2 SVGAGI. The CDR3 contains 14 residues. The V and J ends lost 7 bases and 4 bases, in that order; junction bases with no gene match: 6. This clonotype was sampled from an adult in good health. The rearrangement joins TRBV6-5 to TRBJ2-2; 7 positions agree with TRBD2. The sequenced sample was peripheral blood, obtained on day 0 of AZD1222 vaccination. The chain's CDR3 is CASIGGISTGELFF. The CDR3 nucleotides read TGTGCCAGCATCGGGGGGATCAGCACCGGGGAGCTGTTTTTT.